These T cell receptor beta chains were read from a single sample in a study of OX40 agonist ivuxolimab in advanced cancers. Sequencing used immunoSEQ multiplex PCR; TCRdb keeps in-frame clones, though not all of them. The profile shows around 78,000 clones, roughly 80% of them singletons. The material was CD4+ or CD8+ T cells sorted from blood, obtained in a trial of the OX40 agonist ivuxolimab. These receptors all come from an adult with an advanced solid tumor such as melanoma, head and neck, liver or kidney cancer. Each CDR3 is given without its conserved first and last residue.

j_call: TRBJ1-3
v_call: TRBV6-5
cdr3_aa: ASSSSGTNSGNTIY

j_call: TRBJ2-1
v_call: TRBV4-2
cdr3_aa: ASRPLAGDGDEQF

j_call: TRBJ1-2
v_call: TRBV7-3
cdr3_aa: ASSFTGTGELGGYT

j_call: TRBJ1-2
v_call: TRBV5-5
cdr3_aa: ASSLDSGGYGYT

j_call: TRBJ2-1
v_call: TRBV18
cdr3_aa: ASSPPNSGERNEQF

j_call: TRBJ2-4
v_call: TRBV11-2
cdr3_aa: ASSLADRVRNIQY

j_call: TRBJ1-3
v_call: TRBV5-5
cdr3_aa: ASSLELFGNTIY

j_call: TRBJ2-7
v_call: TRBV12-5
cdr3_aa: ASGFYRSSYEQY

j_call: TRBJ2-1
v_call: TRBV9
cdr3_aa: ASSVETGGPYNEQF

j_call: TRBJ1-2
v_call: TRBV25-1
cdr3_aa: ASSDTGTGEIYGYT

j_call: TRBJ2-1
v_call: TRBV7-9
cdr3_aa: ASSLQAGGWDEQF

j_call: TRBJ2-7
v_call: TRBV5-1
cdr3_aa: ASSPLRQGNEQY

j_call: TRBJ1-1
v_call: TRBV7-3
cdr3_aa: ASSGTGRGTEAF

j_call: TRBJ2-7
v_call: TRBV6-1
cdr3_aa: ASSEWTGLGLPVGSYEQY

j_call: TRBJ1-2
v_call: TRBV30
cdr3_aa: AWSTWGMGYGYT

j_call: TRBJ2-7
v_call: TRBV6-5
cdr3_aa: ASSRGQGGYEQY

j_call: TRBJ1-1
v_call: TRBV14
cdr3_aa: ASSLRQGPTEAF

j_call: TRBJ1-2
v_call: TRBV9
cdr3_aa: ASSPRTGVGYT

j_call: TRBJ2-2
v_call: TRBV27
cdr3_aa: ASSLLAAGDNTGELF

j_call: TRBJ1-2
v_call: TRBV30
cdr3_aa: AWSLGTDNGYT

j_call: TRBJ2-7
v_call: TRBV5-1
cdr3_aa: ASSLVPGPYEQY

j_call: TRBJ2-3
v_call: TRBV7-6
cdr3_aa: ASSSGFETDTQY

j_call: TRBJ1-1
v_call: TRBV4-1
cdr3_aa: AISPDDTEAF

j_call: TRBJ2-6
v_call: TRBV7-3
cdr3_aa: ASGAGDTGANVLT

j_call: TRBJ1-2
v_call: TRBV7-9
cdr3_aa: ASSLVQGAFGYT

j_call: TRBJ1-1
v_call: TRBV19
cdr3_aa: ASSIVEGGVPWGEAF

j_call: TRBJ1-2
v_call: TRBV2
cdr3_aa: ASSAETGLSYGYT

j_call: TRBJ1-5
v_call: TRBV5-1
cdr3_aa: ASSAGTGDNQPQH

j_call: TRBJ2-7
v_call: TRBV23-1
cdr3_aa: ASSQSGIKSYEQY

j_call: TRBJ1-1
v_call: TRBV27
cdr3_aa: ASRKLPGHQNTEAF

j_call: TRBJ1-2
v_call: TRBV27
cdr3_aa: ASSSHYGVGYGYT

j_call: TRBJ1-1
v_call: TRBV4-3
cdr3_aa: ASSQGAGGMNTEAF

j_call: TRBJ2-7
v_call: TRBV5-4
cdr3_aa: ASSLAGQTYEQY

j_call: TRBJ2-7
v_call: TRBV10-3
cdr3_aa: AISDGGPYEQY

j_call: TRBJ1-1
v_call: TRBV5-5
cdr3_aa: ASSFVSGNTEAF

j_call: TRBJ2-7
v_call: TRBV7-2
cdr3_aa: ASSRVGRQVSSFEQY

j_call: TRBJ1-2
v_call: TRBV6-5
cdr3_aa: ASKGGQVISGYT

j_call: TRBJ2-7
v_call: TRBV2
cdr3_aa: ASSKLYEQY

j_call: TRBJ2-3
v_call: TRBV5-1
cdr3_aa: ASSWTSGSTDTQY

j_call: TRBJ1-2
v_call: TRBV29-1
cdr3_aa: SAGLPGSYGYT

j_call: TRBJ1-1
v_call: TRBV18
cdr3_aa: ASTGDTEAF

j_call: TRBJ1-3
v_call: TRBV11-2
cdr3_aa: ASSSDRGFGNTIY

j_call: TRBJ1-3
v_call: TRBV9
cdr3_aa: ASSVTYQNTIY

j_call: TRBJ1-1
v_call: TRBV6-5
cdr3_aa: ASIPQGSMRTEAF

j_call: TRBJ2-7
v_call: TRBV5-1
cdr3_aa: ASSLNGGLGYEQY

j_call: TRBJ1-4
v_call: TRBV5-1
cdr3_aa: ASSLGGHLPGKLF

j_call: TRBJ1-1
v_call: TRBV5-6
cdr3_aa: ASSLAGVTEAF

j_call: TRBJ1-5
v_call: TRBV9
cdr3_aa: ASSRTGNGQPQH

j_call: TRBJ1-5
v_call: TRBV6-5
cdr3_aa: ASSQSSNQPQH

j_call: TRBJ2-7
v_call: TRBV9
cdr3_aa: ASSVGGDKYEQY

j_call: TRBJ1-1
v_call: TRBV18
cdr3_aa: ASSRGSDPEAF

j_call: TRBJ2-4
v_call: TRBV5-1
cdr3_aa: ASSPGTGGLSDIQY

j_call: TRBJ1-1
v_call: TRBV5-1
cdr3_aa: ASSGFGANTEAF

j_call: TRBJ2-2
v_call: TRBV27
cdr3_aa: ASSLSGLALTGELF

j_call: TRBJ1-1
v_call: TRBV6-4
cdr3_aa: ASALNGATEAF